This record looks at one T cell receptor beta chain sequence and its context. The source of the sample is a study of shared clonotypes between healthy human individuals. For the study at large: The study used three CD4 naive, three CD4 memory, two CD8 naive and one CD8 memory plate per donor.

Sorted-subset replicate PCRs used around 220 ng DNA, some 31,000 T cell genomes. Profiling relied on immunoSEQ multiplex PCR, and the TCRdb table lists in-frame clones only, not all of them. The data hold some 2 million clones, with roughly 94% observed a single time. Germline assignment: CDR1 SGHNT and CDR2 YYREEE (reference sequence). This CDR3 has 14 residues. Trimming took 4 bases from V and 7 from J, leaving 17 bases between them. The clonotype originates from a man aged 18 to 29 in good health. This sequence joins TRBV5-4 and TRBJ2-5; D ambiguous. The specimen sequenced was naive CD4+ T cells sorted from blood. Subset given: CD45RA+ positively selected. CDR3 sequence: CASSREGSWGTQYF. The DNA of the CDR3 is TGTGCCAGCAGCAGAGAAGGTAGTTGGGGGACCCAGTACTTC.